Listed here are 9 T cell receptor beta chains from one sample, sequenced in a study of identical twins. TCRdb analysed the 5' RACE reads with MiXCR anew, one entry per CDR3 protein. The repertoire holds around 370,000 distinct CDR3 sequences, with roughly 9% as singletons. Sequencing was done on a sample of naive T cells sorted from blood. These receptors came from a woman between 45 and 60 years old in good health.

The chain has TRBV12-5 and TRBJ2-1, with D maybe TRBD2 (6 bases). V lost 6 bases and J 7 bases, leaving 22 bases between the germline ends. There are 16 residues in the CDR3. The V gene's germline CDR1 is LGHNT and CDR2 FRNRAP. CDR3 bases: TGTGCTAGTGGCACTCCGGGGGTTACCGGTTTGAATGAGCAGTTCTTC. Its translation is CASGTPGVTGLNEQFF. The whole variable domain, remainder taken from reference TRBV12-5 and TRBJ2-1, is DARVTQTPRHKVTEMGQEVTMRCQPILGHNTVFWYRQTMMQGLELLAYFRNRAPLDDSGMPKDRFSAEMPDATLATLKIQPSEPRDSAVYFCASGTPGVTGLNEQFFGPGTRLTVL.

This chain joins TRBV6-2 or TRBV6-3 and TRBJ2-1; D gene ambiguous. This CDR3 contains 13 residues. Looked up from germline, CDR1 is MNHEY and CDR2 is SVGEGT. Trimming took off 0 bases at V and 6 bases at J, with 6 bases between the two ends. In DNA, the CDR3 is TGTGCCAGCAGTTACTCAGTTTCCAATGAGCAGTTCTTC. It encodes CASSYSVSNEQFF.

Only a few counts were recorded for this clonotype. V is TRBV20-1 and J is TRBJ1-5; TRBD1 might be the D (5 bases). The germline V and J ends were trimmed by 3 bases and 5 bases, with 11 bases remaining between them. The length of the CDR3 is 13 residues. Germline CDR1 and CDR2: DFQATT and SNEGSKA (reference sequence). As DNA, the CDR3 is TGCAGTGCTAGTTCAGGGAGGGATCAGCCCCAGCATTTT. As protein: CSASSGRDQPQHF.

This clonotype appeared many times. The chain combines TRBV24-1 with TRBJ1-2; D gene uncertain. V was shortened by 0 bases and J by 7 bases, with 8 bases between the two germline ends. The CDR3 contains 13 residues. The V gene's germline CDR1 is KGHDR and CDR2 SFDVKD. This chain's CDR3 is CATSDLRQGGYTF. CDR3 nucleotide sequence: TGTGCCACCAGTGATTTGAGGCAAGGTGGCTACACCTTC.

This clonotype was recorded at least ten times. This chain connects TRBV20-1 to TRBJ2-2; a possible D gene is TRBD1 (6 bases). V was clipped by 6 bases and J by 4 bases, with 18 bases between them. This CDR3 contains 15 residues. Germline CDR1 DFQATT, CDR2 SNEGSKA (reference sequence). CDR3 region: CSAPPKGQFTGELFF. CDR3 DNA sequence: TGCAGTGCACCGCCTAAAGGACAGTTCACCGGGGAGCTGTTTTTT.

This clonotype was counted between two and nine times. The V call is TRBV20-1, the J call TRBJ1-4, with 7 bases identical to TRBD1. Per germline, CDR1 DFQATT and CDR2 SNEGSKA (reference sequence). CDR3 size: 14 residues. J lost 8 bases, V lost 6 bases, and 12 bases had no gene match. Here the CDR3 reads CSAGRGRGEEKLFF. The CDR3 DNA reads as TGCAGTGCGGGGAGAGGCAGGGGGGAGGAAAAACTGTTTTTT.

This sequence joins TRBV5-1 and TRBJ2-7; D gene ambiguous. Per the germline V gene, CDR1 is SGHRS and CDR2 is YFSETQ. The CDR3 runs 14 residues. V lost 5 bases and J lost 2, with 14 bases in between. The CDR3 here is CASRSPLKTYEQYF. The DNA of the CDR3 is TGCGCCAGCAGGAGTCCGCTGAAAACCTACGAGCAGTACTTC.

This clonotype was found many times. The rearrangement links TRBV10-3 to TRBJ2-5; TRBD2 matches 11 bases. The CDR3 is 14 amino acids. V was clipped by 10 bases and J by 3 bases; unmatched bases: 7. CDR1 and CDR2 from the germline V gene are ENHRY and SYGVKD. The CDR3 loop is CATRLAGGEETQYF. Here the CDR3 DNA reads TGTGCCACCCGTTTAGCGGGAGGGGAAGAGACCCAGTACTTC.

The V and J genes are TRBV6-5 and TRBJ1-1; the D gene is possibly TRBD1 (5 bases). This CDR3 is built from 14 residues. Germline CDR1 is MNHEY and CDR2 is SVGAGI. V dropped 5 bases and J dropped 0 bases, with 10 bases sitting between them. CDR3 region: CASSRGGMNTEAFF. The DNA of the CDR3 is TGTGCCAGCAGTCGGGGGGGGATGAACACTGAAGCTTTCTTT.